The clone carrying this TCR beta chain was seen a handful of times. J was trimmed by 1 base and V by 7 bases; bases with no gene match: 7. The germline V gene encodes CDR1 SEHNR and CDR2 FQNEAQ (reference sequence). CDR3 size: 15 residues. The source of the sample is a study of blood T cell repertoires in COVID-19. Study-wide context: Researchers got acute and convalescent COVID-19 samples from the United States, Italy and Spain. From T cells, B-cell-depleted T cells, or PBMCs came the material, which was cDNA or gDNA.

Authors' data handling: Counts of nucleated cells, estimated from reference gene primer amplification, were obtained. Sequenced by immunoSEQ multiplex PCR; TCRdb stores in-frame clones only, minus some. V and J calls and clone size are as listed in that table; D and trimming were resolved from the DNA. The profile shows about 50,000 clones, approximately 86% of them singletons. The TCR comes from a man aged 35-49 years with acute or convalescent COVID-19. Sequenced material: peripheral blood. V is TRBV7-9 and J is TRBJ2-3; TRBD1 matches 8 bases. The CDR3 sequence: CASTPGQAGTDTQYF. The DNA for the CDR3 is TGTGCCAGCACGCCGGGACAGGCCGGCACAGATACGCAGTATTTT.